These 17 T cell receptor beta chains originate from one sample sequenced in a study of blood T cell repertoires in COVID-19. TCRdb's copy holds only in-frame clones and misses some; the assay was immunoSEQ multiplex PCR. The sample has approximately 210,000 clones; 70% to 90% are singletons. The sample taken for sequencing was peripheral blood. These receptor sequences come from a human donor in a cohort sampled during active COVID-19.

This clone has just one count. The chain recombines TRBV10-3 with TRBJ1-1; 8 bases map to TRBD1. V was clipped by 10 bases and J by 0 bases; unmatched bases: 7. Germline-derived CDR1 and CDR2 are ENHRY and SYGVKD. This CDR3 has 14 amino acids. In DNA, the CDR3 is TGTGCCACCCAGGACAGGGTTGTGAACACTGAAGCTTTCTTT. Residues: CATQDRVVNTEAFF.

J is TRBJ1-1 and V is TRBV9, with 9 bases fitting TRBD1. The CDR3 spans 16 residues. The J segment lost 3 bases and the V segment lost 3 bases, leaving 9 bases of the junction unmatched. Per germline, CDR1 SGDLS and CDR2 YYNGEE. CDR3 region: CASSATGTGLHTEAFF. CDR3 coding DNA: TGTGCCAGCAGCGCAACCGGGACAGGGTTACACACTGAAGCTTTCTTT.

This rearrangement joins TRBV7-2 to TRBJ1-1; D possibly corresponds to TRBD1 (5 bases). V was shortened by 5 bases and J by 7 bases, with 20 bases between the two germline ends. This CDR3 has 15 amino acids. CDR1 is SGHTA, CDR2 FQGNSA, per germline. The DNA for the CDR3 is TGTGCCAGCAGCCCCCAAGGGGTGGGGCTGGGTGAAGCTTTCTTT. This encodes CASSPQGVGLGEAFF.

The chain is built from TRBV7-9 and TRBJ2-7; 7 bases align to TRBD2. Germline CDR1 SEHNR, CDR2 FQNEAQ (reference sequence). This CDR3 has 13 residues. V was pared by 6 bases and J by 2 bases, with 4 bases of the junction left unmatched. This CDR3 is CASRPSGTYEQYF. CDR3 nucleotide sequence: TGTGCCAGCAGACCTAGCGGAACCTACGAGCAGTACTTC.

V and J are TRBV7-9 and TRBJ2-1; D is ambiguous. The germline V gene has CDR1 SEHNR and CDR2 FQNEAQ (reference sequence). The CDR3 runs to 16 residues. Deletions cut 0 bases from V and 5 bases from J, with 14 bases between. CDR3 DNA: TGTGCCAGCAGCTTAGCGCGACGGCTAACTAACAATGAGCAGTTCTTC. Protein: CASSLARRLTNNEQFF.

This chain joins TRBV12-3 or TRBV12-4 and TRBJ2-7; D is possibly TRBD2 (6 bases). Trimming took off 5 bases at V and 3 bases at J, with 8 bases between the two ends. CDR3 length: 12 residues. The DNA for the CDR3 is TGTGCCAGCAGTATGGGGGGCTACGAGCAGTACTTC. Protein product: CASSMGGYEQYF.

The chain uses TRBV9 and TRBJ2-3, with 8 bases that match TRBD1. The germline V gene has CDR1 SGDLS and CDR2 YYNGEE. The CDR3 is made up of 16 amino acids. Trimming at V came to 0 bases and at J to 1 base, leaving 4 bases not matched to a gene. The CDR3 sequence is CASSVATGEGTDTQYF. The CDR3 nucleotides are TGTGCCAGCAGCGTAGCGACAGGGGAGGGCACAGATACGCAGTATTTT.

This chain links TRBV9 with TRBJ2-7; perhaps TRBD2 as D (7 bases). Per the germline V gene, CDR1 is SGDLS and CDR2 is YYNGEE. The CDR3 is 17 amino acids. V was clipped by 0 bases and J by 2 bases, with 18 bases between them. The CDR3 loop reads CASSVAPRGGGPYEQYF. The CDR3 region has the DNA TGTGCCAGCAGCGTAGCCCCGAGGGGGGGAGGGCCCTACGAGCAGTACTTC.

This clone was counted a few times. V is TRBV27 and J is TRBJ2-7; 7 nucleotides align to TRBD2. With 3 bases clipped from V and 10 bases from J, the junction kept 6 bases outside the gene matches. This CDR3 has 12 residues. Germline values: CDR1 MNHEY, CDR2 SMNVEV (reference sequence). CDR3 sequence (DNA): TGTGCCAGCAGTTTCGGCGGGAGTCGACAGTACTTC. Protein sequence: CASSFGGSRQYF.

This clone was seen once. The chain uses TRBV3-1 (or the pseudogene TRBV3-2) and TRBJ1-6, with TRBD1 matching over 7 bases. V dropped 5 bases and J dropped 5; count of bases not matched to a gene: 3. Germline V gene sequence: CDR1 LGHDT, CDR2 YNNKEL (reference sequence). This CDR3 is built from 14 residues. CDR3 bases: TGTGCCAGCAGCTCAGACAGGGATAATTCACCCCTCCACTTT. Amino acid sequence: CASSSDRDNSPLHF.

The rearrangement links TRBV5-6 to TRBJ2-1, with D perhaps TRBD2 (5 bases). V lost 1 base and J lost 10, with 9 bases in between. Germline V gene lookup returns CDR1 SGHDT and CDR2 YYEEEE. The CDR3 runs to 12 residues. Here the CDR3 reads CASSLITREQFF. In nucleotides, the CDR3 is TGTGCCAGCAGCTTGATTACTAGGGAGCAGTTCTTC.

This rearrangement joins TRBV19 to TRBJ2-7, with 14 bases aligning to TRBD2. There are 18 residues in the CDR3. Per germline, CDR1 LNHDA and CDR2 SQIVND (reference sequence). Losses at the gene ends were 6 bases for V and 0 bases for J; bases not matched to a gene: 10. The CDR3 reads CASSPPGLAGVPSYEQYF. In DNA form, the CDR3 reads TGTGCCAGTAGCCCCCCGGGACTAGCGGGAGTACCCTCCTACGAGCAGTACTTC.

J is TRBJ2-7 and V is TRBV20-1, with 11 bases identical to TRBD2. Germline V gene lookup returns CDR1 DFQATT and CDR2 SNEGSKA (reference sequence). The V gene end was trimmed by 3 bases and the J gene end by 6 bases; junction bases not matched to a gene: 4. This CDR3 is 13 amino acids long. The CDR3 DNA reads as TGCAGTGCTAGTACTAGCGGGAGAGGCGAGCAGTACTTC. Its translation is CSASTSGRGEQYF.

CDR3 in amino acids: CASIWTSGTRRVGELFF. The CDR3 nucleotides read TGTGCCAGCATTTGGACTAGCGGGACCCGAAGGGTCGGGGAGCTGTTTTTT. The chain employs TRBV7-9 and TRBJ2-2, with TRBD2 identical over 12 bases. V shed 7 bases, J shed 7 bases, and the junction held 13 bases outside the gene matches. CDR3 length equals 17 residues. The germline V gene has CDR1 SEHNR and CDR2 FQNEAQ (reference sequence).

This sequence joins TRBV6-2 or TRBV6-3 and TRBJ1-5; 7 bases align to TRBD1. Looked up from germline, CDR1 is MNHEY and CDR2 is SVGEGT. The CDR3 has 16 amino acids. The trim removed 6 bases at V and 0 bases at J, leaving 8 bases unmatched. The CDR3 sequence is CASSRTGLYSNQPQHF. CDR3 DNA sequence: TGTGCCAGCAGCCGGACAGGTCTTTATAGCAATCAGCCCCAGCATTTT.

This chain's CDR3 is CASTPGLNTGELFF. CDR3 sequence (DNA): TGTGCCAGCACACCCGGACTTAACACCGGGGAGCTGTTTTTT. The chain combines TRBV27 with TRBJ2-2; a possible D gene is TRBD2 (5 bases). V lost 7 bases to trimming and J lost 2 bases, with 11 bases between them. This CDR3 has 14 amino acids. CDR1 MNHEY and CDR2 SMNVEV come from the germline V gene (reference sequence).

This chain joins TRBV6-6 and TRBJ2-7; 10 bases align to TRBD2. CDR1 is MNHNY, CDR2 SVGAGI, per germline (reference sequence). The CDR3 is 16 residues long. V lost 2 bases to trimming and J lost 5 bases; unmatched junction nucleotides: 9. The CDR3 spells CASSYNLAGAANEQYF. The CDR3 DNA is TGTGCCAGCAGTTACAATCTAGCGGGGGCCGCGAACGAGCAGTACTTC.